This T cell receptor beta chain was retrieved from a study of response to subunit inactivated influenza vaccine. In TCRdb, the RT-PCR reads were re-called with MiXCR into one record per CDR3 protein. The sample carries hundreds of thousands of distinct CDR3 sequences, approximately 12% recorded once. V dropped 5 bases and J dropped 7 bases, with 12 bases sitting between them. The CDR3 totals 12 residues. Per the germline V gene, CDR1 is SGHRS and CDR2 is YFSETQ. The origin of this receptor is a man aged 45 to 65 who received an inactivated influenza vaccine. This specimen was PBMCs from blood, taken on the day of vaccination. The chain combines TRBV5-1 with TRBJ2-5; maybe TRBD2 (5 bases). The CDR3 is CASREAEGTQYF. CDR3 nucleotide sequence: TGCGCCAGCAGAGAGGCCGAGGGGACCCAGTACTTC.